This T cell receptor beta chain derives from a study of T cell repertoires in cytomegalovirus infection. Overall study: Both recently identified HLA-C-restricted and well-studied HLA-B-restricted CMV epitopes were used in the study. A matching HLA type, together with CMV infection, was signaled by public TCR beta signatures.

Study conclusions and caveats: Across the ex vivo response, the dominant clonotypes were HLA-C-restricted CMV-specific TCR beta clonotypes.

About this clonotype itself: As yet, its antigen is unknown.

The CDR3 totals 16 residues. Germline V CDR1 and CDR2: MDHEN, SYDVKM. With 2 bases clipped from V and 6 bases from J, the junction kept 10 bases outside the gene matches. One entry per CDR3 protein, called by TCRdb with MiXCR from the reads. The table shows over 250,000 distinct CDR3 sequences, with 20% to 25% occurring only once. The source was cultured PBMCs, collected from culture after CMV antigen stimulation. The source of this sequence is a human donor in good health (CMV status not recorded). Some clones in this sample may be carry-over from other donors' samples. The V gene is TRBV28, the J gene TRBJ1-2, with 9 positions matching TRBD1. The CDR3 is CASSLPRQGGKDGYTF. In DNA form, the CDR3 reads TGTGCCAGCAGTTTACCACGACAGGGGGGAAAGGATGGCTACACCTTC.